This TCR beta chain was sequenced in a study of response to subunit inactivated influenza vaccine (dated by TCRdb to 2017 to 2018). Turning to the overall study: To follow how T cells responded to a trivalent subunit inactivated influenza vaccine, the researchers relied on deep quantitative profiling of the T cell receptor repertoire. Study-level results and caveats: According to the authors, only a limited number of new T cells may be recruited by each seasonal influenza vaccination.

This clonotype was detected a few times. What antigen it recognizes has not been identified. Per-nucleotide qualities are absent, and no much larger clonotype sits a single base away. V is clipped by 0 bases and J by 6 bases, and the sequence between their germline boundaries is 6 bases long. From its cysteine to its phenylalanine, the CDR3 spans 13 amino acids. Just the 39-base CDR3 DNA is kept, in frame starting at base 1. Via the germline V gene, CDR1 is SGHAT and CDR2 FQNNGV. The method behind the library was RT-PCR. The sequencing machine was an Illumina HiSeq 2500. TCRdb's own reprocessing of the public reads used fastp at Q25 and MiXCR and kept productive beta chains. Entries are consolidated by CDR3 protein sequence, retaining the most common genes and DNA. The sample table holds approximately 230,000 distinct CDR3 sequences, of which less than 15% were seen once. The top ten hold 7.8% of the sample.

The receptor was isolated from a man in his forties or fifties who received an inactivated influenza vaccine. Donor details come from another sample of the same person, matched by shared clones. The sequence is built from TRBV11-2 and TRBJ2-1, with no confident D gene call. The source was non-naive T cells sorted from PBMCs, collected roughly 15 days before vaccination. Sample cell subset or site, as interpreted from the label and publication: memory T cell fraction. The DNA sequence follows: TGTGCCAGCAGCTTAGACCCGCCCAATGAGCAGTTCTTC. Its protein reads: CASSLDPPNEQFF.